Detailed here is one TCR beta chain. The protocol was immunoSEQ multiplex PCR, while the TCRdb copy is restricted to in-frame clones and leaves out a portion. The table lists some 74,000 clones, about 85% of them singletons. The sample originates from a study of OX40 agonist ivuxolimab in advanced cancers. Study at large: Three individuals attained partial responses, comprising one hepatocellular carcinoma case and two cutaneous melanoma cases.

Trimming left V 9 bases short and J 0 bases short, with 12 bases between. The CDR3 has 14 residues. Germline V gene lookup returns CDR1 SNHLY and CDR2 FYNNEI. This chain uses TRBV2 with TRBJ2-1, with D tentatively TRBD1 or TRBD2 (6 bases each). The TCR comes from an adult with an advanced solid tumor such as melanoma, head and neck, liver or kidney cancer. The sequencing used CD4+ or CD8+ T cells sorted from blood, collected in a trial of the OX40 agonist ivuxolimab. DNA of the CDR3: TGTGCCAGGAGGGGGGAGAGCTCCTACAATGAGCAGTTCTTC. Residues: CARRGESSYNEQFF.